Listed below are T cell receptor beta chains from one sample, sequenced in a study of technical replicates of blood from a few donors. Measured with immunoSEQ multiplex PCR; TCRdb has only the in-frame clones, and not every one. Of 74,000 or so clones in the sample, approximately 93% are singletons; the top ten hold about 0.36%. The sequenced material came from T cells isolated from PBMCs. The receptors originated from a human donor in good health. Both conserved end residues are part of each CDR3. The D gene is left open where the match is weak. Not all rows give a size; the values are once, few, many and, for expanded clones, a class.

>TRBV9|TRBD2|-|TRBJ2-7
CASSAILAGVSEQYF
TGTGCCAGCAGCGCCATACTAGCGGGAGTCAGCGAGCAGTACTTC
>TRBV4-3|-|-|TRBJ2-1
CASSHDGVASNEQFF
TGCGCCAGCAGCCATGACGGGGTGGCTTCCAATGAGCAGTTCTTC
>TRBV7-8|-|-|TRBJ2-5
CASSLVSLETQYF
TGTGCCAGCAGCTTAGTTTCCTTAGAGACCCAGTACTTC
>TRBV30|-|once|TRBJ2-1
CAWAGLTIYNEQFF
TGTGCCTGGGCGGGACTCACAATTTACAATGAGCAGTTCTTC
>TRBV7-2|-|-|TRBJ2-1
CASSLGLKNEQFF
TGTGCCAGCAGCTTAGGGCTTAAGAATGAGCAGTTCTTC
>TRBV28|-|-|TRBJ2-7
CASTLGDRDFSYEYF
TGTGCCAGCACCCTAGGAGACAGGGACTTCTCCTACGAGTACTTC
>TRBV4-2|TRBD2|-|TRBJ2-7
CASSYPGLDYEQYF
TGTGCCAGCAGCTATCCGGGACTAGACTACGAGCAGTACTTC
>TRBV6-6|-|-|TRBJ1-2
CASSYSEGDYGYTF
TGTGCCAGCAGTTACTCTGAAGGGGACTATGGCTACACCTTC
>TRBV25-1|TRBD1|-|TRBJ1-3
CASRDRGSGNTIYF
TGTGCCAGCCGGGACAGGGGATCGGGAAACACCATATATTTT
>TRBV19|TRBD2|-|TRBJ2-1
CASSSTSRYINNEQFF
TGTGCCAGTAGTTCGACTAGCCGATATATAAACAATGAGCAGTTCTTC